Listed here is a single TCR beta chain. Primers: 60 Vbeta forward and 13 Jbeta reverse. Measured with immunoSEQ multiplex PCR; TCRdb has only the in-frame clones, and not every one. The sample yields 150,000 to 200,000 clones, roughly 74% seen once. These data are taken from a study of cytomegalovirus exposure and HLA in healthy donors. V gave up 1 base and J gave up 4 bases, with 13 bases separating them. The CDR3 is 16 residues long. The germline CDR1 and CDR2 sequences are SGHTA and FQGNSA. This clonotype originated in a male donor in good health and CMV-seronegative. The sequencing sample was made of PBMCs. J is TRBJ1-4 and V is TRBV7-2; D is possibly TRBD1 (6 bases). The CDR3 spells CASSLETGLINEKLFF. The CDR3 DNA follows: TGTGCCAGCAGCTTAGAGACAGGTCTCATTAATGAAAAACTGTTTTTT.